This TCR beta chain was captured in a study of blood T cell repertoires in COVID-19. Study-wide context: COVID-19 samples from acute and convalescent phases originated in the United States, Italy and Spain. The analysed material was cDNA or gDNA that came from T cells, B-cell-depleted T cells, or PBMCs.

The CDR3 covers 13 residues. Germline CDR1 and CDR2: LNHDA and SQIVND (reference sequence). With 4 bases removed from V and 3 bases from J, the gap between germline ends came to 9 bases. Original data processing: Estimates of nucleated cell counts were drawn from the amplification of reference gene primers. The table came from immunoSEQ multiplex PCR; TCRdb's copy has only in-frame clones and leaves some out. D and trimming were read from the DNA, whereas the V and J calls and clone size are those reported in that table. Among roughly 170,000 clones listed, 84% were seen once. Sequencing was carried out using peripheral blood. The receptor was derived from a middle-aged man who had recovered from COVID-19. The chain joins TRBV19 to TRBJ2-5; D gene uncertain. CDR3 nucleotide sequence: TGTGCCAGTAGTAGTTCCTCTAAAGAGACCCAGTACTTC. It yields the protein CASSSSSKETQYF.